This T cell receptor beta chain came from a study of PD-1 blockade in classical Hodgkin lymphoma. CDR1 is MDHEN and CDR2 is SYDVKM in the germline V gene. The length of the CDR3 is 15 residues. V lost 3 bases, J lost 8 bases, and 17 bases lay in between. The table came from immunoSEQ multiplex PCR; TCRdb's copy has only in-frame clones and leaves some out. The sample includes around 65,000 clones, around 88% of them seen just once. Each patient's relapse followed autologous stem cell transplantation, and brentuximab vedotin exposure varied. Sequencing was performed on peripheral blood mononuclear cells (PBMCs), taken at baseline. The chain has TRBV28 and TRBJ1-5; D might be TRBD1 (6 bases). This receptor was identified in a human donor with classical Hodgkin lymphoma. Here the CDR3 reads CASSFRKTGREPQHF. CDR3 bases: TGTGCCAGCAGTTTTCGAAAGACAGGAAGGGAGCCCCAGCATTTT.